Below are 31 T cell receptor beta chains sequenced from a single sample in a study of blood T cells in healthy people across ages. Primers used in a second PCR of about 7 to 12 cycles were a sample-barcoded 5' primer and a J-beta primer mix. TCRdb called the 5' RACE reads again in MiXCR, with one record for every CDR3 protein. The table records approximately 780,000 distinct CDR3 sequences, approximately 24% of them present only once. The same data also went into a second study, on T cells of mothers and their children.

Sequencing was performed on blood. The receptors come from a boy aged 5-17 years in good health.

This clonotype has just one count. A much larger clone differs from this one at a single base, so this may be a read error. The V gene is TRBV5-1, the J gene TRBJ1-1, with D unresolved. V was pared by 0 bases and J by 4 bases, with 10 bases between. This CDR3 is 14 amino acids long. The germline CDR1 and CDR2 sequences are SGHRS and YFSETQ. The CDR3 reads CASSLGGMGTEAFF. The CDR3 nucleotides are TGCGCCAGCAGCTTGGGAGGGATGGGCACTGAAGCTTTCTTT.

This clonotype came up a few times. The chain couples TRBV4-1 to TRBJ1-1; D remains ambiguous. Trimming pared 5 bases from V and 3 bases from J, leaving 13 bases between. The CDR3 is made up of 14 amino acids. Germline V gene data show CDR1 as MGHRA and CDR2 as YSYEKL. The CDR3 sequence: CASSTQTRDTEAFF. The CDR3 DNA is TGCGCCAGCAGCACCCAGACTCGGGACACTGAAGCTTTCTTT.

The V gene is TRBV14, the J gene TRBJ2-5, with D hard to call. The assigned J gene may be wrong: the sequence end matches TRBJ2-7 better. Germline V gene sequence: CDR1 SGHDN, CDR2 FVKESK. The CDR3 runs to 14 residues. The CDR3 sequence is CASSRRLTRSEQYF. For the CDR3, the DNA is TGTGCCAGCAGCCGGCGGCTAACCAGGAGCGAGCAGTACTTC.

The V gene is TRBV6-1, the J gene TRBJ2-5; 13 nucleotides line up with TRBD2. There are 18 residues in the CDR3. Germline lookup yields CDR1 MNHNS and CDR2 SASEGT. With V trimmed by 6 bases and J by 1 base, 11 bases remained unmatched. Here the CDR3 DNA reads TGTGCCAGCAGCAAAACCGGGACTAGCGGGGCCACCCAAGAGACCCAGTACTTC. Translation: CASSKTGTSGATQETQYF.

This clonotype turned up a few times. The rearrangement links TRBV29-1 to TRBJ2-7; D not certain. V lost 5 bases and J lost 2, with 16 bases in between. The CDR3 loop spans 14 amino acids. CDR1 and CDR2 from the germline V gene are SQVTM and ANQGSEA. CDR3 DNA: TGCAGCGTTTTTGCAGATGGGGTTACCTACGAGCAGTACTTC. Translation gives CSVFADGVTYEQYF.

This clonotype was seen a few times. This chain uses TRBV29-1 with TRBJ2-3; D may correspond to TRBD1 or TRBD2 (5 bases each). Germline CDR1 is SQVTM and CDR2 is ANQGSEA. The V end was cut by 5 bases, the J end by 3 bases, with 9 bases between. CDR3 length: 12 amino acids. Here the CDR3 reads CSVRGETDTQYF. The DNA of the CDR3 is TGCAGCGTTCGAGGGGAAACAGATACGCAGTATTTT.

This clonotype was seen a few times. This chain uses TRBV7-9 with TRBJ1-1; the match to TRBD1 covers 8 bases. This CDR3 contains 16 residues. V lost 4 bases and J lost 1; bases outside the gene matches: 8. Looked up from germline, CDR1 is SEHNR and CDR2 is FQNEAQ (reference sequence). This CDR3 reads CASSYGTGGANTEAFF. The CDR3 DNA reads TGTGCCAGCAGCTACGGGACAGGAGGGGCGAACACTGAAGCTTTCTTT.

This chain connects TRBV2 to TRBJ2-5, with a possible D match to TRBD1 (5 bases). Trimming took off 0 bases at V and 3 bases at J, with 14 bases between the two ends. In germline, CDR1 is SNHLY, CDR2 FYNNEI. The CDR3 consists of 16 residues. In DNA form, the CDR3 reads TGTGCCAGCAGTGAAGCGCTTGGGCTAGGGGAAGAGACCCAGTACTTC. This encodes CASSEALGLGEETQYF. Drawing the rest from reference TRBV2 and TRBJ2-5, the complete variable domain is EPEVTQTPSHQVTQMGQEVILRCVPISNHLYFYWYRQILGQKVEFLVSFYNNEISEKSEIFDDQFSVERPDGSNFTLKIRSTKLEDSAMYFCASSEALGLGEETQYFGPGTRLLVL.

The CDR3 DNA is TGTGCTAGTGGTCCCAGGGAGGGGGAGACCCAGTACTTC. This gives the protein CASGPREGETQYF. The genes are TRBV12-5 and TRBJ2-5, with 7 bases matching TRBD2. CDR1 LGHNT and CDR2 FRNRAP come from the germline V gene. J was trimmed by 5 bases and V by 5 bases; bases with no gene match: 5. This CDR3 is 13 amino acids long.

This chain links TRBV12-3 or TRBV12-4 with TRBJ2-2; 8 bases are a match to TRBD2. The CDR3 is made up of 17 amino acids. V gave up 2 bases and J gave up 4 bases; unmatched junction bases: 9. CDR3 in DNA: TGTGCCAGCAGTTTAAGAGCGGGGGCGCGTTTCACCGGGGAGCTGTTTTTT. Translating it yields CASSLRAGARFTGELFF.

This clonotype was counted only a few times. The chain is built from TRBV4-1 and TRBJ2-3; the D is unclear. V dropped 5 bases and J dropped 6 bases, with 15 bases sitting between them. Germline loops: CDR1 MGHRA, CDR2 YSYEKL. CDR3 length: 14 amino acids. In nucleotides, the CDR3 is TGCGCCAGCAGCGCGACTCTCCAAGTGGATACGCAGTATTTT. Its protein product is CASSATLQVDTQYF.

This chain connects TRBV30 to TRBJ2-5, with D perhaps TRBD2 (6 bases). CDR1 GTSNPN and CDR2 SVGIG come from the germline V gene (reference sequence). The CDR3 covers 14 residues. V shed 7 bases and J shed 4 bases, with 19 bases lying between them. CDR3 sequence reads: CAFPVGRGGETQYF. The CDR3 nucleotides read TGTGCCTTCCCTGTAGGACGGGGAGGAGAGACCCAGTACTTC.

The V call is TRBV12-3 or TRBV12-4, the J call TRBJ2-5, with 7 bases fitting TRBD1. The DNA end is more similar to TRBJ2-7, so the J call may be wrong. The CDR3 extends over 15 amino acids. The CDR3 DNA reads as TGTGCCAGCAGTAGTAAGACAGGGAACCTGTACGAGCAGTACTTC. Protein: CASSSKTGNLYEQYF.

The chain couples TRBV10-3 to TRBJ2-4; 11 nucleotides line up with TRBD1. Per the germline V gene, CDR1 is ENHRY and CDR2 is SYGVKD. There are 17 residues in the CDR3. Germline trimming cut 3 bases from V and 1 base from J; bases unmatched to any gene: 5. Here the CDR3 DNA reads TGTGCCATCAGTGAATGGACAGGGGGCAAGGCCAAAAACATTCAGTACTTC. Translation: CAISEWTGGKAKNIQYF.

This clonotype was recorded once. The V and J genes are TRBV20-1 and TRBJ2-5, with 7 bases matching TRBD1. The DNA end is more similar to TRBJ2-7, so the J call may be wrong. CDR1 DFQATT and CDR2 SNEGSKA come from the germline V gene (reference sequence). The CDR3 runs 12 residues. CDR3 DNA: TGCAGTGCTCCCCGGGACAGCTACGAGCAGTACTTC. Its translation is CSAPRDSYEQYF.

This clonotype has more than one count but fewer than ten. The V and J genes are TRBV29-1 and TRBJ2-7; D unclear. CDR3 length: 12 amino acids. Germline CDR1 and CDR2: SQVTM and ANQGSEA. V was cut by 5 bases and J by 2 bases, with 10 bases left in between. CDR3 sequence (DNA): TGCAGCGTTAACGACAAGACCTACGAGCAGTACTTC. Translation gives CSVNDKTYEQYF.

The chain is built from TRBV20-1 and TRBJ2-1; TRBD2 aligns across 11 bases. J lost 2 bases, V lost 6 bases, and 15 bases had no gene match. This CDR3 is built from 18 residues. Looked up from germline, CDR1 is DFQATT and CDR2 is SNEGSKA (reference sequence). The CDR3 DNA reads TGCAGTGCACCGAAGACTAGCGGGGCCGGAGGGACCTACAATGAGCAGTTCTTC. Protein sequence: CSAPKTSGAGGTYNEQFF.

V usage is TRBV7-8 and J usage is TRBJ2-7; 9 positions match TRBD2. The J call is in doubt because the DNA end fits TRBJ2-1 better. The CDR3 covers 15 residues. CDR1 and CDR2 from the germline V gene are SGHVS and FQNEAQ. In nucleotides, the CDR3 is TGTGCCAGCAGCGCAGGACTAGCGAGTCTGGATGAGCAGTTCTTC. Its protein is CASSAGLASLDEQFF.

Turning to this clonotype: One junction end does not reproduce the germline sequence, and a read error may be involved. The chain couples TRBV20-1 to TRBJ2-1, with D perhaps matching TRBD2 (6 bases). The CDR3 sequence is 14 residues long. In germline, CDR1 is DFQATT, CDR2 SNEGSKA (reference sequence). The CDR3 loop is CSAAIGTANNEQFF. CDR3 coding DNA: TGCAGTGCGGCCATCGGGACTGCTAACAATGAACAGTTCTTC.

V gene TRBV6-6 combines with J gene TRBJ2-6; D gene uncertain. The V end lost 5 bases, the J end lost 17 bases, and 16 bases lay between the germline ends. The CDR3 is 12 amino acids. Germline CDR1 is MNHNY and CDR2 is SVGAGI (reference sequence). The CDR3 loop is CASSPGSPKLTF. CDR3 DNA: TGTGCCAGCAGTCCCGGCAGCCCTAAGTTGACTTTC.

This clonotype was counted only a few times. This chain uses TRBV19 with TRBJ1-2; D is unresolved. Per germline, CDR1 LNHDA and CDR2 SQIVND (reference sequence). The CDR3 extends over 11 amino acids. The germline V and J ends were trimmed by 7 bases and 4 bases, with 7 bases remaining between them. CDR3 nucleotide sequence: TGTGCCAGTACCACAGCCTATGGCTACACCTTC. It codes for CASTTAYGYTF.

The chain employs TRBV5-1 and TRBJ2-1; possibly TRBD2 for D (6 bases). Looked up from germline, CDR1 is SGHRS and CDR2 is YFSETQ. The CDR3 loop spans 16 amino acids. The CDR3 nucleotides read TGCGCTAAAGCTAGGGTGGCGGGGCTCTCCTACAATGAGCAGTTCTTC. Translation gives CAKARVAGLSYNEQFF.

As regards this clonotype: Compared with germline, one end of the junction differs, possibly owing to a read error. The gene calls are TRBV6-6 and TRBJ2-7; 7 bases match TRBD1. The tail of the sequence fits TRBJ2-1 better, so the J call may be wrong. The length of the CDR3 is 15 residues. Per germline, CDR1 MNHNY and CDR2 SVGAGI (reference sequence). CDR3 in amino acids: CASSYRQGTYNEQFF. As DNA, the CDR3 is TGTGCCAGCAGTTACAGACAGGGTACCTACAACGAGCAGTTCTTC.

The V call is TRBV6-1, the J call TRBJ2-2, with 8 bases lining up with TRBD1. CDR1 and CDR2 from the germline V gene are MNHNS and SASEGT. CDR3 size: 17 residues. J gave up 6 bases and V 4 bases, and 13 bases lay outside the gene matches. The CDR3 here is CASSAIIVGTGAGELFF. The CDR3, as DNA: TGTGCCAGCAGTGCCATAATAGTTGGGACAGGCGCCGGGGAGCTGTTTTTT.

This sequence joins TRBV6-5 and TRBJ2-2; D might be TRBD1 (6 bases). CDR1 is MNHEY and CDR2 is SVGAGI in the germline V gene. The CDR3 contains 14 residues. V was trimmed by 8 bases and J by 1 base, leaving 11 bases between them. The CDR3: CASQGTGNTGELFF. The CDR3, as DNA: TGTGCCAGCCAGGGGACCGGGAACACCGGGGAGCTGTTTTTT.

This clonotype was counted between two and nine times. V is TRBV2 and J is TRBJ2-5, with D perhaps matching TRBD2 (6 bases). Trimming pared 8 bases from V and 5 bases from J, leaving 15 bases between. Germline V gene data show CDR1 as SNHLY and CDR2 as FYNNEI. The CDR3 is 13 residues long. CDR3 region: CASEDYLGETQYF. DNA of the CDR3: TGTGCCAGCGAGGACTACCTAGGGGAGACCCAGTACTTC.

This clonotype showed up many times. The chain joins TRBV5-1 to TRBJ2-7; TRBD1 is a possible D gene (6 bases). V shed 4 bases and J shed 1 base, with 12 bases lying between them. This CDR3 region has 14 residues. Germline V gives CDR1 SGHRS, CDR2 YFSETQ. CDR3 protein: CASSPRQDSYEQYF. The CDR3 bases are TGCGCCAGCAGCCCCAGACAGGATTCCTACGAGCAGTACTTC.

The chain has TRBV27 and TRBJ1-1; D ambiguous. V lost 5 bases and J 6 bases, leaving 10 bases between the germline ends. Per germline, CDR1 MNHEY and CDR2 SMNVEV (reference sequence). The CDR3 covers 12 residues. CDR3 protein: CASSPLGAEAFF. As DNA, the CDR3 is TGTGCCAGCAGTCCCCTTGGCGCTGAAGCTTTCTTT.

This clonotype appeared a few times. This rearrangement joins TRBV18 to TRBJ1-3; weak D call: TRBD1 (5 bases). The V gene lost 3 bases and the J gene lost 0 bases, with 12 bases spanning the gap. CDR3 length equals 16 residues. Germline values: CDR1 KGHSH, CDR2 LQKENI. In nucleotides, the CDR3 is TGTGCCAGCTCACCGGGGCAGGATCTCTCTGGAAACACCATATATTTT. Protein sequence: CASSPGQDLSGNTIYF.

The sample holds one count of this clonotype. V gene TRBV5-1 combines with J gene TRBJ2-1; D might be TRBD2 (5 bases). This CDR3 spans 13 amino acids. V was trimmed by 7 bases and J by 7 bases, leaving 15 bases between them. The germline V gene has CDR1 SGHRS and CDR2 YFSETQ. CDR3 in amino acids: CASVSQAENEQFF. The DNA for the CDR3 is TGCGCCAGCGTGTCACAAGCGGAGAATGAGCAGTTCTTC.

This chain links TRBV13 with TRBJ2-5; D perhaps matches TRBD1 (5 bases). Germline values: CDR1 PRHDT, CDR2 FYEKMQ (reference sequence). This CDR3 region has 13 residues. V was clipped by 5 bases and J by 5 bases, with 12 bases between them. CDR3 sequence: CASSAGNMETQYF. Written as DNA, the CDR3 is TGTGCCAGCAGCGCAGGGAATATGGAGACCCAGTACTTC.